A selection of T cell receptor beta chains follows, all from one sample in a study of blood T cell repertoires in COVID-19. Profiling relied on immunoSEQ multiplex PCR, and the TCRdb table lists in-frame clones only, not all of them. This sample has over 150,000 clones; approximately 80% occur once, and the top ten carry approximately 32%. Sequenced sample: peripheral blood. The receptors were gathered from a woman in her sixties with acute or convalescent COVID-19. CDR3s include the opening cysteine and the closing phenylalanine or tryptophan. D genes are given only for firm matches. Rows give clone size only sometimes, using once, few, many, or a class for an expanded clone.

abundance | j_gene | len | v_gene | d_gene | CDR3aa | CDR3nt
NA | TRBJ1-6 | 16 | TRBV5-6 | TRBD1 | CASSSRQGTYNSPLHF | TGTGCCAGCAGCTCCCGACAGGGCACCTATAATTCACCCCTCCACTTT
NA | TRBJ1-5 | 19 | TRBV4-1 | TRBD1 | CASSHTYPGTGSSNQPQHF | TGCGCCAGCAGCCATACCTACCCCGGGACAGGGTCTAGCAATCAGCCCCAGCATTTT
NA | TRBJ2-2 | 14 | TRBV6-5 | TRBD1 | CASSTGGYAGELFF | TGTGCCAGCAGTACAGGGGGTTATGCCGGGGAGCTGTTTTTT
NA | TRBJ2-7 | 15 | TRBV7-6 | NA | CASSLIGERSYEQYF | TGTGCCAGCAGCTTAATCGGGGAAAGGAGCTACGAGCAGTACTTC
NA | TRBJ2-5 | 19 | TRBV10-1 | TRBD2 | CASSSGRGLAGGRQETQYF | TGCGCCAGCTCCTCCGGACGGGGACTAGCGGGAGGTAGACAAGAGACCCAGTACTTC
NA | TRBJ1-1 | 16 | TRBV27 | TRBD1 | CASSPGTEIRYTEAFF | TGTGCCAGCAGTCCCGGGACAGAGATAAGGTACACTGAAGCTTTCTTT
NA | TRBJ1-4 | 17 | TRBV5-1 | TRBD1 | CASSPAPKDRVSEKLFF | TGCGCCAGCAGCCCCGCACCGAAGGACAGGGTCAGTGAAAAACTGTTTTTT
NA | TRBJ1-3 | 14 | TRBV28 | NA | CASSSGSHRNTIYF | TGTGCCAGCAGTTCCGGGTCCCATAGAAACACCATATATTTT
NA | TRBJ1-6 | 18 | TRBV10-3 | NA | CAISANFLQGILESPLHF | TGTGCCATCAGTGCCAATTTCCTACAGGGCATCCTGGAGTCACCCCTCCACTTT
NA | TRBJ1-1 | 12 | TRBV4-1 | NA | CASSRGGTEAFF | TGCGCCAGCAGCCGGGGGGGCACTGAAGCTTTCTTT
NA | TRBJ2-3 | 16 | TRBV7-3 | NA | CASSFGFQGPKDTQYF | TGTGCCAGCAGCTTCGGGTTTCAGGGGCCGAAAGATACGCAGTATTTT
few | TRBJ1-3 | 15 | TRBV9 | NA | CASSRRPGVGNTIYF | TGTGCCAGCAGCCGTAGACCGGGGGTTGGAAACACCATATATTTT
once | TRBJ2-7 | 14 | TRBV10-3 | TRBD2 | CAISGSGARDEQYF | TGTGCCATCAGTGGTAGCGGGGCAAGGGACGAGCAGTACTTC
NA | TRBJ1-2 | 14 | TRBV6-5 | NA | CASTPRREGFGYTF | TGTGCCAGCACCCCGCGGAGGGAAGGATTTGGCTACACCTTC
few | TRBJ1-4 | 14 | TRBV6-6 | TRBD1 | CASSTRDSIEKLFF | TGTGCCAGCAGCACTCGGGACAGCATCGAAAAACTGTTTTTT
NA | TRBJ1-1 | 15 | TRBV6-5 | NA | CASSQPGHRNTEAFF | TGTGCCAGCAGCCAACCGGGACACCGCAACACTGAAGCTTTCTTT
NA | TRBJ2-7 | 13 | TRBV27 | TRBD1 | CARTGQGGYEQYF | TGTGCCAGGACGGGACAGGGGGGCTACGAGCAGTACTTC
NA | TRBJ1-1 | 17 | TRBV7-2 | NA | CASSPGHSPLYGSEAFF | TGTGCCAGCAGCCCGGGACACTCTCCTCTTTACGGGTCTGAAGCTTTCTTT
NA | TRBJ2-4 | 15 | TRBV16 | TRBD1 | CASSQPDRGLGGQYF | TGTGCCAGCAGCCAACCCGACAGGGGCCTAGGGGGGCAGTACTTC
once | TRBJ1-1 | 16 | TRBV4-2 | TRBD1 | CASSPPGQGLFTEAFF | TGTGCCAGCAGCCCTCCGGGACAGGGGTTGTTCACTGAAGCTTTCTTT
NA | TRBJ1-2 | 13 | TRBV12-3/TRBV12-4 | TRBD1 | CASSLQGARGYTF | TGTGCCAGCAGTTTGCAGGGGGCGCGTGGCTACACCTTC
NA | TRBJ1-6 | 13 | TRBV12-3/TRBV12-4 | NA | CASSYGSNSPLHF | TGTGCCAGCAGTTATGGGAGTAATTCACCCCTCCACTTT
NA | TRBJ1-2 | 16 | TRBV4-1 | TRBD1 | CASSPGTGGFIYGYTF | TGCGCCAGCAGCCCCGGGACAGGGGGGTTTATCTATGGCTACACCTTC